Each of the 10 T cell receptor beta chains below was sequenced from the same sample in a study of circulating CD8 cells and anti-PD-1 response in melanoma. Live CD3+CD8+TCRalphabeta+ cells were sorted into four subsets by PD-1 and/or TIGIT. Using roughly 16 ng of total RNA, TCR libraries were made with the QIAseq Immune Repertoire TCR panel. MiXCR was run by TCRdb on the reads, yielding one entry per CDR3 protein. The table has 1,200 or so distinct CDR3 sequences, less than 7% seen once. Source: CD8+ T cells from PBMCs, taken at baseline or after one month of anti-PD-1 therapy (not recorded which). These TCRs come from a human donor with melanoma.

This clonotype is medium-sized within its sample. The V and J genes are TRBV23-1 and TRBJ2-1; the D gene is possibly TRBD2 (6 bases). TRBV23-1 is sorted into the ORF group, with uncertain function. CDR3 length: 14 residues. V dropped 6 bases and J dropped 4 bases, with 13 bases sitting between them. DNA of the CDR3: TGCGCCAGCAGCCGCGGGACGGCTTACAATGAGCAGTTCTTC. Its protein is CASSRGTAYNEQFF.

This clonotype counts as medium-sized. This chain uses TRBV29-1 with TRBJ2-2, with 10 bases fitting TRBD1. There are 14 residues in the CDR3. Trimming removed 7 bases from V and 3 bases from J; junction bases left unmatched: 5. The germline V gene has CDR1 SQVTM and CDR2 ANQGSEA. CDR3 nucleotides: TGCAGCGGACAGGGGGCTGGGGACACCGGGGAGCTGTTTTTT. Amino acids: CSGQGAGDTGELFF.

Judged by abundance, this clonotype is medium-sized. The rearrangement joins TRBV27 to TRBJ1-1, with D possibly TRBD1 on 5 matching bases. Per the germline V gene, CDR1 is MNHEY and CDR2 is SMNVEV (reference sequence). The CDR3 totals 14 residues. V gave up 5 bases and J gave up 7 bases, with 17 bases separating them. In nucleotides, the CDR3 is TGTGCCAGCAGTACCCACTACGGGGCCTTTGAAGCTTTCTTT. This encodes CASSTHYGAFEAFF.

Sample share makes this clonotype large. The J gene is TRBJ2-1, the V gene TRBV11-2, with 7 bases fitting TRBD2. The CDR3 is 15 residues long. The V gene's germline CDR1 is SGHAT and CDR2 FQNNGV. Trimming removed 5 bases from V and 7 bases from J; junction bases left unmatched: 11. The CDR3 DNA reads as TGTGCCAGCAGCCGCTCAGGAGGGGAGGGGAATGAGCAGTTCTTC. It is translated as CASSRSGGEGNEQFF.

This clonotype is categorized as large. V gene TRBV27 combines with J gene TRBJ2-7, with D tentatively TRBD2 (5 bases). The V end lost 10 bases, the J end lost 3 bases, and 13 bases lay between the germline ends. Germline V gene sequence: CDR1 MNHEY, CDR2 SMNVEV (reference sequence). This CDR3 comprises 12 residues. The CDR3 loop reads CATSGENYEQYF. The CDR3 nucleotides are TGTGCCACCAGCGGTGAGAACTACGAGCAGTACTTC.

Relative to its sample, this clonotype is medium-sized. The chain couples TRBV19 to TRBJ1-1; D gene uncertain. CDR3 length equals 13 residues. The V gene's germline CDR1 is LNHDA and CDR2 SQIVND (reference sequence). Deletions cut 3 bases from V and 3 bases from J, with 8 bases between. The CDR3 protein is CASSMDGDTEAFF. CDR3 nucleotides: TGTGCCAGTAGTATGGACGGGGACACTGAAGCTTTCTTT.

By its share, this clonotype is large. This chain links TRBV7-3 with TRBJ2-2, with 7 bases lining up with TRBD2. Germline V gives CDR1 SGHTA, CDR2 FQGTGA. The CDR3 has 16 residues. After removal of 5 bases from V and 2 bases from J, the junction contained 8 bases not matched to a gene. The CDR3 sequence is CASSPWGGGNTGELFF. The DNA for the CDR3 is TGTGCCAGCAGCCCTTGGGGCGGGGGAAACACCGGGGAGCTGTTTTTT.

By sample fraction, this clonotype is large. The chain employs TRBV2 and TRBJ2-7, with D perhaps matching TRBD1 (6 bases). Per germline, CDR1 SNHLY and CDR2 FYNNEI. With 2 bases removed from V and 6 bases from J, the gap between germline ends came to 14 bases. This CDR3 has 14 amino acids. In DNA form, the CDR3 reads TGTGCCAGCAGTGAAAACAGGGCCGCGGGCGAGCAGTACTTC. Protein product: CASSENRAAGEQYF.

This clonotype is categorized as large. V usage is TRBV27 and J usage is TRBJ2-7; 10 nucleotides line up with TRBD1. The CDR3 is 16 amino acids. J was trimmed by 4 bases and V by 0 bases; bases with no gene match: 6. Germline V gene sequence: CDR1 MNHEY, CDR2 SMNVEV (reference sequence). The CDR3: CASSLSGTGANYEQYF. The CDR3 DNA is TGTGCCAGCAGTTTATCGGGGACAGGGGCGAATTACGAGCAGTACTTC.

This clonotype is judged medium-sized. V gene TRBV27 combines with J gene TRBJ2-2; maybe TRBD1 (6 bases). The CDR3 totals 15 residues. The V gene's germline CDR1 is MNHEY and CDR2 SMNVEV (reference sequence). Trimming took 2 bases from V and 1 from J, leaving 8 bases between them. CDR3 protein: CASSLVTGNTGELFF. CDR3 nucleotides: TGTGCCAGCAGTTTAGTGACAGGGAACACCGGGGAGCTGTTTTTT.